The 27 T cell receptor beta chains in this list originate from one sample, sequenced in a study of blood T cell repertoires in COVID-19. Produced via immunoSEQ multiplex PCR; TCRdb's table is partial and in-frame only. The sample has 88,000 or so clones, 75% to 90% seen once; the top ten hold roughly 6.5%. Sequencing was performed on peripheral blood. All receptors come from a man aged 55 to 70 with acute or convalescent COVID-19.

This chain joins TRBV9 and TRBJ2-3; 8 bases fit TRBD2. The trim removed 4 bases at V and 4 bases at J, leaving 8 bases unmatched. The germline V gene encodes CDR1 SGDLS and CDR2 YYNGEE. The CDR3 contains 15 residues. In DNA form, the CDR3 reads TGTGCCAGCAGCTTCGCGGGCGGGGGGCCAGATACGCAGTATTTT. Amino acids: CASSFAGGGPDTQYF.

The chain combines TRBV10-3 with TRBJ2-7; 14 nucleotides align to TRBD2. V trimming: 0 bases; J trimming: 2 bases; junction bases outside the gene matches: 0. CDR3 length equals 16 residues. Germline V CDR1 and CDR2: ENHRY, SYGVKD. The CDR3 protein is CAISESGLAGAYEQYF. The CDR3 DNA follows: TGTGCCATCAGTGAGTCGGGACTAGCGGGGGCCTACGAGCAGTACTTC.

The rearrangement uses TRBV5-1 and TRBJ2-7; 12 nucleotides line up with TRBD2. This CDR3 region has 16 residues. Germline CDR1 SGHRS, CDR2 YFSETQ. Germline trimming cut 2 bases from V and 6 bases from J; bases unmatched to any gene: 9. DNA of the CDR3: TGCGCCAGCAGCTTACAGTCCGGACTAGCGGGAACCGAGCAGTACTTC. Amino acids: CASSLQSGLAGTEQYF.

The genes are TRBV7-9 and TRBJ2-1; 13 bases are shared with TRBD2. Germline assignment: CDR1 SEHNR and CDR2 FQNEAQ (reference sequence). V trimming: 1 base; J trimming: 7 bases; junction bases outside the gene matches: 4. This CDR3 has 16 residues. The CDR3 DNA reads as TGTGCCAGCAGCTTAGAGGGACTAGCGGGGAGGAATGAGCAGTTCTTC. Amino acids: CASSLEGLAGRNEQFF.

As concerns this clone: The junction departs from germline at one end; a sequencing error may be responsible. The sample carries other DNA sequences with the same CDR3. V gene TRBV6-5 combines with J gene TRBJ2-7; D gene unclear. Germline V gene sequence: CDR1 MNHEY, CDR2 SVGAGI. This CDR3 comprises 11 residues. The CDR3 DNA reads as TGTGCCAGCAGCTACTACTCCGAGCAGTACTTC. Its protein product is CASSYYSEQYF.

CDR3 in DNA: TGCGCCAGCAGTCAATCTAACGGCAGGTCCTACGAGCAGTACTTC. Translating it yields CASSQSNGRSYEQYF. The chain carries TRBV23-1 and TRBJ2-7; D unresolved. TRBV23-1 is an ORF, with its function uncertain. The germline V and J ends were trimmed by 0 bases and 1 base, with 10 bases remaining between them. This CDR3 region has 15 residues.

The chain carries TRBV6-1 and TRBJ1-1, with D possibly being TRBD1 (5 bases). Germline lookup yields CDR1 MNHNS and CDR2 SASEGT. The CDR3 runs 14 residues. Trimming left V 3 bases short and J 5 bases short, with 13 bases between. The CDR3 loop reads CASSEGGLRTEAFF. The CDR3, as DNA: TGTGCCAGCAGTGAGGGGGGATTGAGGACTGAAGCTTTCTTT.

The rearrangement links TRBV9 to TRBJ2-2, with 7 nucleotides matching TRBD1. Germline assignment: CDR1 SGDLS and CDR2 YYNGEE. V was pared by 1 base and J by 5 bases, with 8 bases of the junction left unmatched. The CDR3 length is 16 residues. The CDR3 DNA sequence: TGTGCCAGCAGCGTAACAACAGGGGATTCGACCGGGGAGCTGTTTTTT. Its protein is CASSVTTGDSTGELFF.

In this sample, this clone turned up once. The chain joins TRBV5-1 to TRBJ2-3, with no clear D. Deletions cut 6 bases from V and 4 bases from J, with 15 bases between. From germline, CDR1 is SGHRS and CDR2 YFSETQ. The CDR3 length is 14 residues. The CDR3 spells CASTWAPPSDTQYF. As DNA, the CDR3 is TGCGCCAGCACCTGGGCTCCACCGTCAGATACGCAGTATTTT.

The chain carries TRBV21-1 and TRBJ2-1; TRBD2, the table's D call, lacks a check against the DNA. TRBV21-1 is reported as a pseudogene. This CDR3 has 16 amino acids. CDR3 DNA: TGTGCCAGCAGCCAAATACTAGCGGGGGGGCGGAATGAGCAGTTCTTC. Translated, it gives CASSQILAGGRNEQFF.

This chain connects TRBV7-3 to TRBJ2-1; the match to TRBD2 covers 10 bases. The trim removed 5 bases at V and 10 bases at J, leaving 8 bases unmatched. Looked up from germline, CDR1 is SGHTA and CDR2 is FQGTGA. This CDR3 comprises 14 residues. Written as DNA, the CDR3 is TGTGCCAGCAGCCCCCTAGCGGGAGCAGGAGAGCAGTTCTTC. It codes for CASSPLAGAGEQFF.

The genes are TRBV18 and TRBJ1-6; TRBD1 matches at 8 bases. There are 17 residues in the CDR3. V was pared by 6 bases and J by 6 bases, with 13 bases of the junction left unmatched. Germline-derived CDR1 and CDR2 are KGHSH and LQKENI. CDR3 region: CASSRNGQGTINSPLHF. In DNA, the CDR3 is TGTGCCAGCTCCCGTAACGGACAGGGTACGATTAATTCACCCCTCCACTTT.

This rearrangement joins TRBV9 to TRBJ2-5; possible D gene TRBD1, 6 bases. CDR3 length: 13 amino acids. Per the germline V gene, CDR1 is SGDLS and CDR2 is YYNGEE. The ends were cut back, 0 bases at V and 5 bases at J, with 8 bases in the middle. The CDR3 coding sequence is TGTGCCAGCAGCGTAGGACAGGAGGAGACCCAGTACTTC. Its protein product is CASSVGQEETQYF.

This clone was observed a single time. The chain uses TRBV28 and TRBJ1-1, with a weak D call TRBD1 (5 bases). Trimming pared 8 bases from V and 5 bases from J, leaving 9 bases between. The CDR3 covers 11 residues. Per the germline V gene, CDR1 is MDHEN and CDR2 is SYDVKM. The CDR3 loop is CASQGRTEAFF. CDR3 sequence (DNA): TGTGCCAGCCAGGGTCGGACTGAAGCTTTCTTT.

The chain couples TRBV19 to TRBJ1-5; 7 bases are shared with TRBD1. There are 14 residues in the CDR3. CDR1 LNHDA and CDR2 SQIVND come from the germline V gene (reference sequence). V was pared by 9 bases and J by 0 bases, with 5 bases of the junction left unmatched. CDR3 sequence reads: CASLGQDSNQPQHF. CDR3 DNA sequence: TGTGCCAGCCTCGGACAGGATAGCAATCAGCCCCAGCATTTT.

The gene calls are TRBV6-1 and TRBJ1-1, with a possible D match to TRBD1 (6 bases). The V gene lost 2 bases and the J gene lost 7 bases, with 14 bases spanning the gap. The germline V gene has CDR1 MNHNS and CDR2 SASEGT. This CDR3 region has 14 residues. The CDR3 DNA is TGTGCCAGCAGTGAAACAGAAGTACAGGGTGAAGCTTTCTTT. It specifies CASSETEVQGEAFF.

The chain recombines TRBV6-1 with TRBJ2-1, with 9 bases matching TRBD2. Per germline, CDR1 MNHNS and CDR2 SASEGT. This CDR3 has 15 amino acids. The J segment lost 2 bases and the V segment lost 3 bases, leaving 2 bases of the junction unmatched. In DNA form, the CDR3 reads TGTGCCAGCAGTGAGGGACTAGCAACCTACAATGAGCAGTTCTTC. Its protein product is CASSEGLATYNEQFF.

This chain connects TRBV29-1 to TRBJ2-1, with 10 bases identical to TRBD2. The CDR3 has 15 residues. The germline V gene has CDR1 SQVTM and CDR2 ANQGSEA. Trimming at V came to 0 bases and at J to 9 bases, leaving 8 bases not matched to a gene. CDR3 in DNA: TGCAGCGTTGAAGATCGGGCTAGCGGGAGAATTGAGCAGTTCTTC. Translation: CSVEDRASGRIEQFF.

This clone showed up just a few times. The chain carries TRBV10-1 and TRBJ2-7; no clear D. Germline lookup yields CDR1 WNHNN and CDR2 SYGVQD (reference sequence). V shed 5 bases and J shed 3 bases, with 11 bases lying between them. The CDR3 loop spans 13 amino acids. The CDR3 region has the DNA TGCGCCAGCAGTTCGAACCCCAGCTACGAGCAGTACTTC. Protein sequence: CASSSNPSYEQYF.

CDR3 region: CASSSTWAGGPDEQFF. CDR3 nucleotide sequence: TGTGCCAGCAGCTCCACCTGGGCGGGAGGGCCGGATGAGCAGTTCTTC. V usage is TRBV7-3 and J usage is TRBJ2-1; the match to TRBD2 covers 9 bases. The CDR3 has 16 amino acids. Unmatched junction bases numbered 12, after V lost 4 bases and J lost 8 bases. The germline V gene encodes CDR1 SGHTA and CDR2 FQGTGA.

The genes are TRBV7-9 and TRBJ1-2; TRBD1 might be the D (5 bases). Germline CDR1 and CDR2: SEHNR and FQNEAQ (reference sequence). V dropped 0 bases and J dropped 6 bases, with 11 bases sitting between them. The CDR3 contains 14 residues. The CDR3: CASSLAGQGNGYTF. DNA of the CDR3: TGTGCCAGCAGCTTAGCTGGGCAGGGCAATGGCTACACCTTC.

CDR3 protein: CASSLRTDYNSPLHF. In DNA, the CDR3 is TGTGCCAGCAGTTTGAGGACAGATTATAATTCACCCCTCCACTTT. The chain uses TRBV27 and TRBJ1-6; a possible D gene is TRBD1 (6 bases). Germline values: CDR1 MNHEY, CDR2 SMNVEV (reference sequence). The CDR3 extends over 15 amino acids. Trimming removed 3 bases from V and 4 bases from J, with 10 bases in between.

The genes are TRBV4-1 and TRBJ1-4, with D unresolved. V lost 1 base, J lost 0 bases, and 6 bases lay in between. The CDR3 length is 15 residues. Germline CDR1 is MGHRA and CDR2 is YSYEKL. CDR3 nucleotides: TGCGCCAGCAGCCAAGGGAGATCAACTAATGAAAAACTGTTTTTT. Amino acid sequence: CASSQGRSTNEKLFF.

The rearrangement uses TRBV10-2 and TRBJ2-7, with D uncertain. The CDR3 spans 16 residues. Per the germline V gene, CDR1 is WSHSY and CDR2 is SAAADI. Trimming cost V 3 bases and J 5 bases, with 20 bases left between them. CDR3: CASSDFSRSLRNEQYF. DNA of the CDR3: TGCGCCAGCAGTGATTTTTCTAGGAGTCTGAGGAACGAGCAGTACTTC.

This chain connects TRBV5-4 to TRBJ2-7; perhaps TRBD1 as D (6 bases). Deletions cut 3 bases from V and 3 bases from J, with 16 bases between. Germline assignment: CDR1 SGHNT and CDR2 YYREEE (reference sequence). This CDR3 spans 15 amino acids. The CDR3 region has the DNA TGTGCCAGCAGCTCCACCGACAGGAAGAGCTACGAGCAGTACTTC. This encodes CASSSTDRKSYEQYF.

The chain combines TRBV7-6 with TRBJ1-4; D not certain. Looked up from germline, CDR1 is SGHVS and CDR2 is FNYEAQ. The CDR3 has 15 residues. Trimming removed 5 bases at V and 4 bases at J, with 14 bases between. The CDR3 DNA reads as TGTGCCAGCAGCCGTGATGTGAGAATTAATGAAAAACTGTTTTTT. Translated, it gives CASSRDVRINEKLFF.

The chain combines TRBV29-1 with TRBJ2-3; D is ambiguous. Germline lookup yields CDR1 SQVTM and CDR2 ANQGSEA. V gave up 3 bases and J gave up 2 bases, with 9 bases separating them. The CDR3 contains 13 residues. The DNA of the CDR3 is TGCAGCGTTGATCGTGGGCCCACAGATACGCAGTATTTT. It yields the protein CSVDRGPTDTQYF.